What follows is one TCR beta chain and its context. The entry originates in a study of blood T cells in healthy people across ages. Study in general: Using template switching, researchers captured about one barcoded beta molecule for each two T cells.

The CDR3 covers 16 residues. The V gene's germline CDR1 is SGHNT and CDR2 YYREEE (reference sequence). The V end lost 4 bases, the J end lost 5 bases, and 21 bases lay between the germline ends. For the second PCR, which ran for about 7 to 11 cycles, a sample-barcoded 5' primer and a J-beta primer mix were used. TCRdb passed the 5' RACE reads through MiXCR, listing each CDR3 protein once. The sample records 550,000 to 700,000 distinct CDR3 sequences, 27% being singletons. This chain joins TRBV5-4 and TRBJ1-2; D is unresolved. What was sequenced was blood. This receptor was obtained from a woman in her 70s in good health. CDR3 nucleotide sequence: TGTGCCAGCAGCGGATTTTCCGGTCTCACCCTTTATGGCTACACCTTC. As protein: CASSGFSGLTLYGYTF.